Here is one TCR beta chain with its context. TCRdb re-called the RT-PCR reads with MiXCR, one entry per CDR3 protein. The data hold roughly 960,000 distinct CDR3 sequences, with more than 15% observed a single time. The record originates from a study of patients and donors after allogeneic stem cell transplantation. The TCR was taken from a human donor who was either an allogeneic HSCT recipient or a stem cell or donor lymphocyte infusion donor (not recorded which). It is not recorded whose cells these are; they may come from a transplant donor. The sequenced material came from blood, either unsorted or a sorted T cell fraction (not recorded which).

CDR3 amino acids: CASSLAVAGSRFF. CDR3 DNA: TGTGCCAGCAGCTTAGCGGTAGCGGGGTCCAGGTTCTTC. The chain carries TRBV7-9 and TRBJ2-1; 8 nucleotides agree with TRBD2. The CDR3 contains 13 residues. V gave up 0 bases and J gave up 15 bases; unmatched junction bases: 7. Germline lookup yields CDR1 SEHNR and CDR2 FQNEAQ (reference sequence).